Following are 15 T cell receptor beta chains from one sample sequenced in a study of Graves' ophthalmopathy and Graves' hyperthyroidism. From RNA, the CDR3 regions of TCR beta chains were amplified and sequenced. In the first round, RT-PCR was carried out with HTBI primers, and a multiplex PCR formed the second round. TCRdb processed the multiplex PCR reads anew with MiXCR; each CDR3 protein has one entry. The table has around 22,000 distinct CDR3 sequences, 48% seen once. Specimen: peripheral blood. These receptors all come from an adult woman with stable Graves' hyperthyroidism.

The chain recombines TRBV20-1 with TRBJ2-1; 9 bases are a match to TRBD2. The CDR3 contains 11 residues. After removal of 5 bases from V and 7 bases from J, the junction contained 0 bases not matched to a gene. In germline, CDR1 is DFQATT, CDR2 SNEGSKA (reference sequence). This chain's CDR3 is CSALAGNEQFF. DNA for the CDR3: TGCAGTGCTCTAGCGGGGAATGAGCAGTTCTTC.

The CDR3 reads CSPGQGAYEQYF. CDR3 coding DNA: TGCAGTCCGGGACAGGGGGCGTACGAGCAGTACTTC. The rearrangement uses TRBV20-1 and TRBJ2-7, with 12 nucleotides matching TRBD1. The CDR3 has 12 residues. V lost 8 bases to trimming and J lost 4 bases; unmatched junction nucleotides: 3. Germline CDR1 and CDR2: DFQATT and SNEGSKA (reference sequence).

This clonotype was counted ten times or more. J is TRBJ2-4 and V is TRBV2; possibly TRBD1 for D (7 bases). The CDR3 has 16 residues. Germline-derived CDR1 and CDR2 are SNHLY and FYNNEI. V gave up 3 bases and J gave up 0 bases, with 12 bases separating them. As DNA, the CDR3 is TGTGCCAGCAGTGAGGAGGGACAGCTAGCCAAAAACATTCAGTACTTC. It yields the protein CASSEEGQLAKNIQYF.

This chain connects TRBV9 to TRBJ1-5; weak D call: TRBD1 (6 bases). Per germline, CDR1 SGDLS and CDR2 YYNGEE. The CDR3 has 14 amino acids. Trimming cost V 4 bases and J 6 bases, with 14 bases left between them. The CDR3 sequence: CASSPSTGTQPQHF. The CDR3 nucleotides are TGTGCCAGCAGCCCATCAACAGGGACTCAGCCCCAGCATTTT.

For this clonotype: Since the CDR3 does not end with the conserved phenylalanine or tryptophan, this likely comes from a read error. The chain combines TRBV10-3 with TRBJ1-2; D is unclear. In germline, CDR1 is ENHRY, CDR2 SYGVKD. This CDR3 comprises 14 residues. The CDR3 reads CAINESSRGDGYTL. In nucleotides, the CDR3 is TGTGCCATCAATGAGTCGTCCCGCGGAGATGGGTACACCCTC.

This clonotype qualifies as medium-sized. The rearrangement links TRBV20-1 to TRBJ2-1; 12 bases map to TRBD2. Trimming cost V 0 bases and J 3 bases; bases outside gene matches: 6. Germline CDR1 and CDR2: DFQATT and SNEGSKA (reference sequence). The CDR3 extends over 17 amino acids. This CDR3 is CSARDRTSGRYYNEQFF. CDR3 bases: TGCAGTGCTAGAGATCGCACTAGCGGGAGGTACTACAATGAGCAGTTCTTC.

The genes are TRBV20-1 and TRBJ1-2; 8 nucleotides line up with TRBD1. CDR3 size: 14 residues. The V and J ends lost 2 bases and 4 bases, in that order; junction bases with no gene match: 6. CDR1 is DFQATT, CDR2 SNEGSKA, per germline (reference sequence). The DNA of the CDR3 is TGCAGTGCTAGAATCGCAGGGGGCAGCTATGGCTACACCTTC. It translates to CSARIAGGSYGYTF.

Sample share makes this clonotype medium-sized. CDR3 sequence (DNA): TGTGCCAGCAGCTCAAGAACTAGCGGGATCACAGATACGCAGTATTTT. Its protein product is CASSSRTSGITDTQYF. The rearrangement links TRBV9 to TRBJ2-3, with 10 positions matching TRBD2. Germline assignment: CDR1 SGDLS and CDR2 YYNGEE. J gave up 2 bases and V 4 bases, and 7 bases lay outside the gene matches. The CDR3 extends over 16 amino acids.

Details on this clonotype: One junction end does not reproduce the germline sequence, and a read error may be involved. This chain uses TRBV6-5 with TRBJ2-1; D is perhaps TRBD2 (5 bases). The CDR3 loop spans 16 amino acids. Germline V gene data show CDR1 as MNHEY and CDR2 as SVGAGI. The CDR3 region has the DNA TGTGCCAGCACTTACTCGCACGGGATTATCAACATTGAGCAGTTCTTC. This translates into CASTYSHGIINIEQFF.

This chain joins TRBV7-8 and TRBJ2-1, with 11 bases aligning to TRBD2. CDR1 and CDR2 (germline): SGHVS, FQNEAQ. The CDR3 spans 14 residues. J was trimmed by 7 bases and V by 4 bases; bases with no gene match: 3. The CDR3 loop reads CASSSRLAGNEQFF. In nucleotides, the CDR3 is TGTGCCAGCAGCTCTAGACTAGCGGGGAATGAGCAGTTCTTC.

The chain combines TRBV2 with TRBJ2-3; TRBD1 aligns across 9 bases. This CDR3 comprises 15 residues. Germline trimming cut 5 bases from V and 1 base from J; bases unmatched to any gene: 4. The germline gives CDR1 SNHLY, CDR2 FYNNEI. Written as DNA, the CDR3 is TGTGCCAGCAGTAGACAGGGGGAAGGCACAGATACGCAGTATTTT. Residues: CASSRQGEGTDTQYF.

In this sample, this clonotype is medium-sized (0.01 to 0.1%). The gene calls are TRBV7-3 and TRBJ2-1; possibly TRBD2 for D (6 bases). The length of the CDR3 is 16 residues. The V gene lost 2 bases and the J gene lost 6 bases, with 17 bases spanning the gap. Germline V gene data show CDR1 as SGHTA and CDR2 as FQGTGA. The CDR3 coding sequence is TGTGCCAGCAGCTTAGGTGTACGGAGGGAGTTCAATGAGCAGTTCTTC. This sequence encodes CASSLGVRREFNEQFF.

The rearrangement uses TRBV20-1 and TRBJ2-6, with 10 bases that match TRBD2. The CDR3 is 14 amino acids. The V segment lost 3 bases and the J segment 5 bases; nucleotides outside the gene matches: 1. Looked up from germline, CDR1 is DFQATT and CDR2 is SNEGSKA (reference sequence). CDR3 DNA sequence: TGCAGTGCTAGCACTAGCGGGAGGGCCAACGTCCTGACTTTC. Protein sequence: CSASTSGRANVLTF.

This clonotype was counted at least ten times. CDR3 bases: TGTGCTAGTGGTTTGGCCCAGGGGGGGAATGAGCAGTTCTTC. This sequence encodes CASGLAQGGNEQFF. The V and J genes are TRBV12-5 and TRBJ2-1, with D perhaps TRBD1 or TRBD2 (7 bases each). The CDR3 loop spans 14 amino acids. Trimming pared 1 base from V and 7 bases from J, leaving 11 bases between. From germline, CDR1 is LGHNT and CDR2 FRNRAP.

V is TRBV7-8 and J is TRBJ2-7; possible D gene TRBD2, 7 bases. Germline V CDR1 and CDR2: SGHVS, FQNEAQ. This CDR3 spans 17 amino acids. V was cut by 5 bases and J by 0 bases, with 20 bases left in between. The CDR3 spells CASSTRQASGNSYEQYF. In DNA, the CDR3 is TGTGCCAGCAGCACCAGACAGGCTAGCGGTAACTCCTACGAGCAGTACTTC.